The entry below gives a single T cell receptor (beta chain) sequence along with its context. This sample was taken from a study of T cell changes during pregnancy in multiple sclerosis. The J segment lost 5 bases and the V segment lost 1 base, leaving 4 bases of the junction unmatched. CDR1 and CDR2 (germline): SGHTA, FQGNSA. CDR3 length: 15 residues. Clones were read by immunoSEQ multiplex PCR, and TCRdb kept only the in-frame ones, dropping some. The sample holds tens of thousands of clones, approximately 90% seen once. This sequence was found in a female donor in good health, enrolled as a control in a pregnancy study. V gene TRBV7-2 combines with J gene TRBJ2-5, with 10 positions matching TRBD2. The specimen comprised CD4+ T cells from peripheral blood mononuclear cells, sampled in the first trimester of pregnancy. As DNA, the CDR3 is TGTGCCAGCAGCTTAGTGGCTAGCGGGGGTGAGACCCAGTACTTC. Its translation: CASSLVASGGETQYF.